The entry below gives a single T cell receptor beta chain sequence along with its context. Trimming shortened V by 0 bases and J by 1 base, and 4 bases separated the two germline ends. Germline CDR1 reads WSHSY; CDR2 reads SAAADI. This CDR3 comprises 14 residues. Assay used: immunoSEQ multiplex PCR; TCRdb lists only in-frame clones, some missing. The data hold roughly 280,000 clones, with around 89% observed a single time. This entry comes from a study of blood T cell repertoires in COVID-19. Overall study context: Both acute and convalescent COVID-19 samples were obtained from the United States, Italy and Spain.

The chain joins TRBV10-2 to TRBJ1-5, with unresolved D. The TCR sequence derives from a woman aged 18-29 years who had recovered from COVID-19. Sequences were obtained from PBMCs or T cells enriched from blood (not recorded which). The CDR3 protein is CASSESLSNQPQHF. DNA for the CDR3: TGCGCCAGCAGTGAGTCCCTAAGCAATCAGCCCCAGCATTTT.